These 24 T cell receptor beta chains originate from one sample sequenced in a study of cytomegalovirus exposure and HLA in healthy donors. Profiled with immunoSEQ multiplex PCR; TCRdb holds only in-frame clones, not every one. This sample carries hundreds of thousands of clones, approximately 88% of them seen once, and the ten largest clones take more than 13%. The sequencing input was PBMCs. The receptors shown here come from a woman aged 25 to 45 in good health and CMV-seropositive.

The chain recombines TRBV13 with TRBJ1-2, with D perhaps matching TRBD1 (5 bases). This CDR3 spans 17 amino acids. Per germline, CDR1 PRHDT and CDR2 FYEKMQ (reference sequence). V was shortened by 5 bases and J by 3 bases, with 22 bases between the two germline ends. CDR3 bases: TGTGCCAGCAGCCATCGGGGGGAGACCGGCAGGGACTATGGCTACACCTTC. It codes for CASSHRGETGRDYGYTF. The whole variable domain, remainder taken from reference TRBV13 and TRBJ1-2, is AAGVIQSPRHLIKEKRETATLKCYPIPRHDTVYWYQQGPGQDPQFLISFYEKMQSDKGSIPDRFSAQQFSDYHSELNMSSLELGDSALYFCASSHRGETGRDYGYTFGSGTRLTVV.

The gene calls are TRBV29-1 and TRBJ2-1; D gene uncertain. V was clipped by 6 bases and J by 7 bases, with 10 bases between them. The CDR3 is 11 residues long. Germline V gene sequence: CDR1 SQVTM, CDR2 ANQGSEA. CDR3 sequence: CSVRMGNEQFF. The CDR3 DNA sequence: TGCAGCGTCCGAATGGGGAATGAGCAGTTCTTC.

The chain couples TRBV9 to TRBJ2-5; 7 positions agree with TRBD2. This CDR3 spans 15 amino acids. Looked up from germline, CDR1 is SGDLS and CDR2 is YYNGEE. Trimming cost V 0 bases and J 5 bases; bases outside gene matches: 7. The CDR3 region is CASSVGGGSLETQYF. The CDR3 coding sequence is TGTGCCAGCAGCGTAGGAGGCGGGAGTTTGGAGACCCAGTACTTC. The variable domain in full, with the rest retrieved from reference TRBV9 and TRBJ2-5, is DSGVTQTPKHLITATGQRVTLRCSPRSGDLSVYWYQQSLDQGLQFLIQYYNGEERAKGNILERFSAQQFPDLHSELNLSSLELGDSALYFCASSVGGGSLETQYFGPGTRLLVL.

In nucleotides, the CDR3 is TGTGCCAGCAGCTTCGGCGCAAGGGGCTACGAGCAGTACTTC. This gives the protein CASSFGARGYEQYF. The chain links TRBV5-4 to TRBJ2-7; possibly TRBD1 for D (5 bases). The V and J ends lost 2 bases and 3 bases respectively, with 12 bases between them. CDR1 and CDR2 (germline): SGHNT, YYREEE (reference sequence). This CDR3 is 14 amino acids long.

The rearrangement uses TRBV6-5 and TRBJ2-3; TRBD1 matches 8 bases. CDR3 length: 14 residues. Germline V gene lookup returns CDR1 MNHEY and CDR2 SVGAGI. V trimming: 5 bases; J trimming: 7 bases; junction bases outside the gene matches: 8. This CDR3 reads CASSPEDRANTQYF. Written as DNA, the CDR3 is TGTGCCAGCAGTCCCGAGGACAGGGCGAATACGCAGTATTTT.

With respect to this clone: A read error may account for a junction end that differs from germline. The J gene is TRBJ1-2, the V gene TRBV10-3, with a tentative D call TRBD1 (5 bases). The CDR3 loop spans 11 amino acids. Germline CDR1 and CDR2: ENHRY and SYGVKD. CDR3 nucleotides: TGTGCCATCAGTGAGAGGGACCAACAATCCTTC. As protein: CAISERDQQSF.

The chain uses TRBV5-4 and TRBJ2-7; D is unclear. Germline-derived CDR1 and CDR2 are SGHNT and YYREEE (reference sequence). V was pared by 4 bases and J by 5 bases, with 7 bases between. The CDR3 is 11 amino acids. The chain's CDR3 is CASSIANEQYF. CDR3 nucleotides: TGTGCCAGCAGCATAGCCAACGAGCAGTACTTC. Together with reference TRBV5-4 and TRBJ2-7, the CDR3 gives the full variable domain: ETGVTQSPTHLIKTRGQQVTLRCSSQSGHNTVSWYQQALGQGPQFIFQYYREEENGRGNFPPRFSGLQFPNYSSELNVNALELDDSALYLCASSIANEQYFGPGTRLTVT.

V is TRBV9 and J is TRBJ2-7, with TRBD1 matching 8 bases. Germline V gives CDR1 SGDLS, CDR2 YYNGEE. V lost 3 bases to trimming and J lost 1 base; unmatched junction nucleotides: 9. The CDR3 is made up of 16 amino acids. CDR3 in DNA: TGTGCCAGCAGCGATCCCCGGACAGGGTTTTCCTACGAGCAGTACTTC. Its translation is CASSDPRTGFSYEQYF.

V usage is TRBV6-5 and J usage is TRBJ2-7; 7 nucleotides agree with TRBD1. This CDR3 comprises 14 residues. V gave up 6 bases and J gave up 0 bases; unmatched junction bases: 5. In germline, CDR1 is MNHEY, CDR2 SVGAGI. CDR3 sequence reads: CASREQGHSYEQYF. DNA for the CDR3: TGTGCCAGCAGGGAACAGGGGCACTCCTACGAGCAGTACTTC.

This rearrangement joins TRBV9 to TRBJ1-5; D perhaps matches TRBD1 (6 bases). V gave up 0 bases and J gave up 3 bases, with 7 bases separating them. Germline V gene lookup returns CDR1 SGDLS and CDR2 YYNGEE. This CDR3 region has 14 residues. In nucleotides, the CDR3 is TGTGCCAGCAGCGTAGGGGACAACAATCAGCCCCAGCATTTT. This sequence encodes CASSVGDNNQPQHF.

The chain carries TRBV6-1 and TRBJ2-7, with D perhaps TRBD1 (5 bases). The CDR3 covers 14 residues. Germline V gene lookup returns CDR1 MNHNS and CDR2 SASEGT. Trimming left V 4 bases short and J 2 bases short, with 12 bases between. CDR3 region: CASSVYRSTYEQYF. The DNA of the CDR3 is TGTGCCAGCAGTGTTTACAGGAGCACCTACGAGCAGTACTTC.

The gene calls are TRBV4-1 and TRBJ2-1; D gene unclear. CDR3 length: 13 amino acids. V shed 0 bases and J shed 10 bases, with 10 bases lying between them. CDR1 is MGHRA and CDR2 is YSYEKL in the germline V gene. CDR3 sequence reads: CASSQDLDGEQFF. The CDR3 nucleotides are TGCGCCAGCAGCCAAGATCTAGACGGCGAGCAGTTCTTC.

The rearrangement links TRBV30 to TRBJ1-3; D is ambiguous. This CDR3 contains 11 residues. Trimming shortened V by 7 bases and J by 4 bases, and 8 bases separated the two germline ends. CDR1 and CDR2 from the germline V gene are GTSNPN and SVGIG (reference sequence). The CDR3 nucleotides read TGTGCCTCCCGGAAGGGAAACACCATATATTTT. It specifies CASRKGNTIYF.

V gene TRBV19 combines with J gene TRBJ2-1, with 7 positions matching TRBD2. CDR1 LNHDA and CDR2 SQIVND come from the germline V gene (reference sequence). This CDR3 is 15 amino acids long. The V segment lost 2 bases and the J segment 6 bases; nucleotides outside the gene matches: 7. CDR3 sequence (DNA): TGTGCCAGTAGTATAAGCGGGACGGCCCCCAATGAGCAGTTCTTC. Its protein is CASSISGTAPNEQFF. Together with reference TRBV19 and TRBJ2-1, the CDR3 gives the full variable domain: DGGITQSPKYLFRKEGQNVTLSCEQNLNHDAMYWYRQDPGQGLRLIYYSQIVNDFQKGDIAEGYSVSREKKESFPLTVTSAQKNPTAFYLCASSISGTAPNEQFFGPGTRLTVL.

This chain links TRBV29-1 with TRBJ1-5, with 7 bases fitting TRBD1. Trimming at V came to 6 bases and at J to 4 bases, leaving 6 bases not matched to a gene. This CDR3 has 13 residues. Germline V lookup: CDR1 SQVTM, CDR2 ANQGSEA. CDR3 residues: CSVLTGVNQPQHF. For the CDR3, the DNA is TGCAGCGTCCTAACAGGGGTTAATCAGCCCCAGCATTTT. Using reference TRBV29-1 and TRBJ1-5 for the parts outside the CDR3, the full variable domain is SAVISQKPSRDICQRGTSLTIQCQVDSQVTMMFWYRQQPGQSLTLIATANQGSEATYESGFVIDKFPISRPNLTFSTLTVSNMSPEDSSIYLCSVLTGVNQPQHFGDGTRLSIL.

This chain uses TRBV2 with TRBJ1-2, with 7 bases aligning to TRBD1. The CDR3 is made up of 16 amino acids. The germline CDR1 and CDR2 sequences are SNHLY and FYNNEI. Unmatched junction bases numbered 15, after V lost 4 bases and J lost 7 bases. The chain's CDR3 is CASSVPMVDRDSGYTF. CDR3 sequence (DNA): TGTGCCAGCAGTGTGCCCATGGTCGACAGGGACAGTGGCTACACCTTC.

This clone was counted once. The chain has TRBV10-2 and TRBJ2-7; D may be TRBD1 (6 bases). Germline V gene lookup returns CDR1 WSHSY and CDR2 SAAADI. With 6 bases removed from V and 2 bases from J, the gap between germline ends came to 17 bases. This CDR3 is built from 15 residues. The CDR3 loop reads CASRSRQAMAYEQYF. In DNA form, the CDR3 reads TGCGCCAGCAGATCAAGACAGGCTATGGCCTACGAGCAGTACTTC.

This sequence joins TRBV15 and TRBJ1-1; the D gene is possibly TRBD1 (5 bases). Per germline, CDR1 LNHNV and CDR2 YYDKDF (reference sequence). The germline V and J ends were trimmed by 1 base and 6 bases, with 15 bases remaining between them. The CDR3 runs 15 residues. The CDR3 loop reads CATSRAESAGPEAFF. CDR3 sequence (DNA): TGTGCCACCAGCAGAGCCGAAAGTGCGGGGCCTGAAGCTTTCTTT.

The chain combines TRBV29-1 with TRBJ2-1; 7 nucleotides align to TRBD1. CDR3 size: 11 residues. Germline V gene data show CDR1 as SQVTM and CDR2 as ANQGSEA. The CDR3 spells CTGGHYNEQFF. The CDR3 DNA follows: TGCACAGGGGGTCACTACAATGAGCAGTTCTTC.

This clone was counted once. The chain has TRBV4-2 and TRBJ1-5, with 9 bases fitting TRBD1. The junction had 4 bases not matched to a gene; V was cut back by 3 bases and J by 7 bases. The CDR3 sequence is 14 residues long. In germline, CDR1 is LGHNA, CDR2 YNFKEQ. CDR3 amino acids: CASSQGTGLQPQHF. The CDR3 nucleotides are TGTGCCAGCAGCCAGGGGACAGGGCTCCAGCCCCAGCATTTT.

Only one count was recorded for this clone. The rearrangement uses TRBV30 and TRBJ1-2; D is unresolved. Germline V lookup: CDR1 GTSNPN, CDR2 SVGIG (reference sequence). The CDR3 totals 13 residues. Trimming removed 0 bases from V and 3 bases from J, with 8 bases in between. CDR3 residues: CAWSVPGDYGYTF. DNA of the CDR3: TGTGCCTGGAGTGTACCCGGCGACTATGGCTACACCTTC. Based on the CDR3 plus reference TRBV30 and TRBJ1-2, the full variable domain is SQTIHQWPATLVQPVGSPLSLECTVEGTSNPNLYWYRQAAGRGLQLLFYSVGIGQISSEVPQNLSASRPQDRQFILSSKKLLLSDSGFYLCAWSVPGDYGYTFGSGTRLTVV.

The rearrangement joins TRBV4-1 to TRBJ1-2; TRBD1 might be the D (6 bases). The CDR3 extends over 19 amino acids. The V gene's germline CDR1 is MGHRA and CDR2 YSYEKL. V shed 5 bases and J shed 3 bases, with 28 bases lying between them. In DNA form, the CDR3 reads TGCGCCAGCAGCGGAAAAATTCCAGGGGCCCGAATCCCCTACTATGGCTACACCTTC. Translated, it gives CASSGKIPGARIPYYGYTF.

V usage is TRBV7-2 and J usage is TRBJ2-7; D not certain. Germline V CDR1 and CDR2: SGHTA, FQGNSA. The CDR3 contains 13 residues. V lost 3 bases and J lost 3, with 9 bases in between. This CDR3 reads CASSFIRHYEQYF. CDR3 DNA sequence: TGTGCCAGCAGCTTTATCCGTCACTACGAGCAGTACTTC.

This chain joins TRBV14 and TRBJ2-7; 7 nucleotides agree with TRBD1. This CDR3 region has 16 residues. CDR1 is SGHDN, CDR2 FVKESK, per germline. J lost 1 base, V lost 4 bases, and 10 bases had no gene match. Written as DNA, the CDR3 is TGTGCCAGCAGCCGATACAGACAGGGCTGGTCCTACGAGCAGTACTTC. Encoded protein: CASSRYRQGWSYEQYF.